A single sample is the source of the 27 T cell receptor beta chains below, sequenced in a study of chemoradiotherapy in HPV16-positive cancers. Method: immunoSEQ multiplex PCR; TCRdb's copy keeps in-frame clones and lacks some. The sample holds 8,500 to 9,000 clones, around two thirds seen once. This material was acquired from a patient who underwent chemoradiotherapy. The receptors originated from a human donor with HPV-associated anogenital cancer.

The chain has TRBV30 and TRBJ1-2; D is uncertain. CDR1 and CDR2 (germline): GTSNPN, SVGIG (reference sequence). CDR3 size: 17 residues. The ends were cut back, 3 bases at V and 1 base at J, with 21 bases in the middle. CDR3 in DNA: TGTGCCTGGAGAAGTGTGTTTGGAGACCCCTTTAACTATGGCTACACCTTC. Its translation: CAWRSVFGDPFNYGYTF.

The CDR3 here is CASSLAGIGSPLHF. For the CDR3, the DNA is TGTGCCAGCAGCCTGGCGGGTATCGGATCACCCCTCCACTTT. V and J are TRBV14 and TRBJ1-6; D gene ambiguous. In germline, CDR1 is SGHDN, CDR2 FVKESK. Trimming took 4 bases from V and 10 from J, leaving 14 bases between them. The CDR3 extends over 14 amino acids. The whole variable domain, filled in from reference TRBV14 and TRBJ1-6, reads EAGVTQFPSHSVIEKGQTVTLRCDPISGHDNLYWYRRVMGKEIKFLLHFVKESKQDESGMPNNRFLAERTGGTYSTLKVQPAELEDSGVYFCASSLAGIGSPLHFGNGTRLTVT.

This clone was detected once. V gene TRBV19 combines with J gene TRBJ1-3; 9 nucleotides agree with TRBD1. The length of the CDR3 is 16 residues. J was trimmed by 0 bases and V by 7 bases; bases with no gene match: 7. CDR1 and CDR2 (germline): LNHDA, SQIVND (reference sequence). In nucleotides, the CDR3 is TGTGCCAGTACCCGACAGGGGGGGAGCTCTGGAAACACCATATATTTT. It yields the protein CASTRQGGSSGNTIYF.

This clone was observed a single time. This sequence joins TRBV6-1 and TRBJ2-7, with TRBD1 identical over 7 bases. J was trimmed by 0 bases and V by 2 bases; bases with no gene match: 7. The germline CDR1 and CDR2 sequences are MNHNS and SASEGT. CDR3 size: 16 residues. The CDR3 nucleotides are TGTGCCAGCAGTGAACCCGGGACAGCGAGCTCCTACGAGCAGTACTTC. It encodes CASSEPGTASSYEQYF.

The V gene is TRBV10-3, the J gene TRBJ2-5, with TRBD1 identical over 12 bases. V was clipped by 6 bases and J by 5 bases; unmatched bases: 7. Germline values: CDR1 ENHRY, CDR2 SYGVKD. CDR3 length equals 15 residues. CDR3 sequence: CAIRGQGAGKETQYF. The CDR3 DNA reads as TGTGCCATCAGGGGACAGGGGGCTGGAAAGGAGACCCAGTACTTC.

V is TRBV9 and J is TRBJ2-7; D perhaps matches TRBD1 (7 bases). Trimming left V 4 bases short and J 1 base short, with 15 bases between. CDR1 SGDLS and CDR2 YYNGEE come from the germline V gene. This CDR3 is built from 15 residues. The CDR3: CASSPQGTLSYEQYF. The CDR3 DNA reads as TGTGCCAGCAGCCCACAGGGGACTCTATCCTACGAGCAGTACTTC.

The chain recombines TRBV7-6 with TRBJ1-1, with unresolved D. Germline CDR1 is SGHVS and CDR2 is FNYEAQ. CDR3 length: 13 residues. Trimming stripped 5 bases from V and 3 bases from J, with 10 bases between. CDR3 nucleotide sequence: TGTGCCAGCAGCCCTATTGGGGACACTGAAGCTTTCTTT. It specifies CASSPIGDTEAFF. Drawing the rest from reference TRBV7-6 and TRBJ1-1, the complete variable domain is GAGVSQSPRYKVTKRGQDVALRCDPISGHVSLYWYRQALGQGPEFLTYFNYEAQQDKSGLPNDRFSAERPEGSISTLTIQRTEQRDSAMYRCASSPIGDTEAFFGQGTRLTVV.

The J gene is TRBJ2-7, the V gene TRBV6-6; 13 bases are a match to TRBD2. This CDR3 has 15 amino acids. V lost 4 bases to trimming and J lost 4 bases; unmatched junction nucleotides: 4. Germline V gives CDR1 MNHNY, CDR2 SVGAGI (reference sequence). CDR3: CASSSMTSGGYEQYF. DNA of the CDR3: TGTGCCAGCAGTTCCATGACTAGCGGGGGGTACGAGCAGTACTTC.

Comments on this clone: Germline is not matched at one junction end, which may reflect a read error. The chain is built from TRBV7-7 and TRBJ2-7; TRBD2 matches 11 bases. Germline CDR1 reads SSHAT; CDR2 reads FNYEAQ (reference sequence). This CDR3 contains 16 residues. CDR3 sequence: CASSLASSGGQHEQYF. The CDR3 nucleotides read TGTGCTAGCAGCTTAGCGTCTAGCGGGGGGCAACACGAGCAGTACTTC.

J is TRBJ2-6 and V is TRBV6-1; D remains unclear. This CDR3 is built from 16 residues. Germline V lookup: CDR1 MNHNS, CDR2 SASEGT. The V end lost 2 bases, the J end lost 4 bases, and 12 bases lay between the germline ends. The CDR3 DNA follows: TGTGCCAGCAGTGAATCTTATGTATCCGGGGCCAACGTCCTGACTTTC. It yields the protein CASSESYVSGANVLTF.

The chain has TRBV11-2 and TRBJ1-3; a possible D gene is TRBD1 (6 bases). Between the trimmed V and J ends, which lost 0 bases and 2 bases, there was a span of 14 bases. The germline V gene encodes CDR1 SGHAT and CDR2 FQNNGV. The CDR3 consists of 17 residues. This CDR3 is CASSLEGRGAAGNTIYF. Here the CDR3 DNA reads TGTGCCAGCAGCTTAGAAGGTCGGGGGGCCGCTGGAAACACCATATATTTT.

The rearrangement uses TRBV27 and TRBJ1-5; D gene uncertain. The CDR3 is made up of 15 amino acids. Germline CDR1 MNHEY, CDR2 SMNVEV (reference sequence). Trimming took off 1 base at V and 0 bases at J, with 7 bases between the two ends. CDR3 protein: CASSLFTISNQPQHF. The CDR3 DNA reads TGTGCCAGCAGTTTATTTACAATTAGCAATCAGCCCCAGCATTTT.

The genes are TRBV10-3 and TRBJ1-2; no reliable D call. Trimming cost V 4 bases and J 14 bases, with 14 bases left between them. Germline V gene sequence: CDR1 ENHRY, CDR2 SYGVKD. The CDR3 covers 11 residues. CDR3 amino acids: CAISGAGVDTF. In DNA, the CDR3 is TGTGCCATCAGTGGTGCTGGGGTGGATACCTTC.

This clone was observed a few times. V gene TRBV15 combines with J gene TRBJ1-2; possibly TRBD1 for D (5 bases). This CDR3 spans 15 amino acids. Germline-derived CDR1 and CDR2 are LNHNV and YYDKDF (reference sequence). Trimming removed 0 bases from V and 5 bases from J, with 13 bases in between. CDR3 sequence reads: CATSRDISGRYGYTF. CDR3 nucleotides: TGTGCCACCAGCAGAGACATATCAGGGCGATATGGCTACACCTTC.

Only a few counts were recorded for this clone. The chain joins TRBV5-1 to TRBJ2-7; no clear D gene. V lost 2 bases and J lost 6, with 12 bases in between. This CDR3 has 13 amino acids. In germline, CDR1 is SGHRS, CDR2 YFSETQ. CDR3 bases: TGCGCCAGCAGCTTCCCGGGTTCGGGCGAGCAGTACTTC. It encodes CASSFPGSGEQYF.

The chain recombines TRBV2 with TRBJ1-1, with 10 bases that match TRBD1. Germline loops: CDR1 SNHLY, CDR2 FYNNEI. After removal of 6 bases from V and 0 bases from J, the junction contained 7 bases not matched to a gene. The CDR3 covers 16 residues. The CDR3 bases are TGTGCCAGCAGGTCCCGGGACAGGGGAATGAACACTGAAGCTTTCTTT. Amino acids: CASRSRDRGMNTEAFF.

V is TRBV9 and J is TRBJ2-2; D remains ambiguous. V gave up 0 bases and J gave up 4 bases, with 7 bases separating them. Germline-derived CDR1 and CDR2 are SGDLS and YYNGEE. The CDR3 is 14 residues long. The CDR3 loop reads CASSVGPSTGELFF. CDR3 nucleotide sequence: TGTGCCAGCAGCGTAGGCCCCTCCACCGGGGAGCTGTTTTTT.

The J gene is TRBJ1-2, the V gene TRBV6-5; D may be TRBD1 (5 bases). The CDR3 has 12 residues. Per germline, CDR1 MNHEY and CDR2 SVGAGI. V was shortened by 7 bases and J by 3 bases, with 9 bases between the two germline ends. This CDR3 is CASTDSYYGYTF. Written as DNA, the CDR3 is TGTGCCAGCACTGACAGCTACTATGGCTACACCTTC.

The rearrangement uses TRBV7-9 and TRBJ2-7; D unresolved. Looked up from germline, CDR1 is SEHNR and CDR2 is FQNEAQ (reference sequence). Trimming cost V 1 base and J 11 bases, with 15 bases left between them. This CDR3 comprises 13 residues. CDR3 in amino acids: CASSLGLGDSEYF. DNA for the CDR3: TGTGCCAGCAGCTTAGGCCTGGGTGACTCGGAGTACTTC.

This chain uses TRBV6-6 with TRBJ2-2; no definite D call. Per germline, CDR1 MNHNY and CDR2 SVGAGI (reference sequence). V shed 5 bases and J shed 7 bases, with 11 bases lying between them. The CDR3 contains 13 residues. The CDR3 DNA sequence: TGTGCCAGCAGTACCTCCTCGGTCGGGGAGCTGTTTTTT. This sequence encodes CASSTSSVGELFF.

The gene calls are TRBV29-1 and TRBJ1-1; D ambiguous. Germline V gives CDR1 SQVTM, CDR2 ANQGSEA. CDR3 length: 12 residues. The V gene lost 3 bases and the J gene lost 1 base, with 6 bases spanning the gap. Here the CDR3 reads CSVDPQNTEAFF. In nucleotides, the CDR3 is TGCAGCGTTGACCCACAGAACACTGAAGCTTTCTTT.

The chain recombines TRBV30 with TRBJ1-2; the D is unclear. This CDR3 is built from 14 residues. CDR1 and CDR2 from the germline V gene are GTSNPN and SVGIG (reference sequence). Deletions cut 0 bases from V and 7 bases from J, with 15 bases between. Here the CDR3 DNA reads TGTGCCTGGAGTGTTGGGCAGTCTACGGGTGGCTACACCTTC. As protein: CAWSVGQSTGGYTF. The complete variable domain, with remaining parts taken from reference TRBV30 and TRBJ1-2, reads SQTIHQWPATLVQPVGSPLSLECTVEGTSNPNLYWYRQAAGRGLQLLFYSVGIGQISSEVPQNLSASRPQDRQFILSSKKLLLSDSGFYLCAWSVGQSTGGYTFGSGTRLTVV.

The rearrangement links TRBV5-6 to TRBJ1-2, with TRBD1 matching over 7 bases. CDR1 and CDR2 (germline): SGHDT, YYEEEE. The CDR3 is made up of 17 amino acids. Trimming at V came to 0 bases and at J to 2 bases, leaving 10 bases not matched to a gene. The CDR3 DNA reads as TGTGCCAGCAGCTTGGTGGGAGAGACAGGGTTGAACTATGGCTACACCTTC. It translates to CASSLVGETGLNYGYTF.

The gene calls are TRBV5-8 and TRBJ2-7; no clear D. The CDR3 is made up of 11 amino acids. CDR1 and CDR2 from the germline V gene are SGHTS and YDEGEE. Trimming took off 3 bases at V and 10 bases at J, with 11 bases between the two ends. CDR3 nucleotide sequence: TGTGCCAGCAGCTCTTACCTTGAACAGTACTTC. It is translated as CASSSYLEQYF. The full variable domain, its missing parts supplied by reference TRBV5-8 and TRBJ2-7, is EAGVTQSPTHLIKTRGQQATLRCSPISGHTSVYWYQQALGLGLQFLLWYDEGEERNRGNFPPRFSGRQFPNYSSELNVNALELEDSALYLCASSSYLEQYFGPGTRLTVT.

This chain uses TRBV28 with TRBJ2-3; D possibly matches TRBD1 or TRBD2 (5 bases each). The germline CDR1 and CDR2 sequences are MDHEN and SYDVKM. V was pared by 7 bases and J by 7 bases, with 15 bases between. This CDR3 has 13 residues. The CDR3 DNA reads TGTGCCAGCACCCCGGGACCCACCTATACGCAGTATTTT. Amino acids: CASTPGPTYTQYF.

The CDR3 sequence is CAWSVRTNEKLFF. CDR3 coding DNA: TGTGCCTGGAGTGTACGGACTAATGAAAAACTGTTTTTT. This sequence joins TRBV30 and TRBJ1-4; D not certain. V was pared by 0 bases and J by 2 bases, with 4 bases between. The CDR3 spans 13 residues. Germline CDR1 reads GTSNPN; CDR2 reads SVGIG (reference sequence).

This clone came up a few times. The chain combines TRBV7-9 with TRBJ1-5; no reliable D call. The CDR3 has 14 amino acids. V lost 1 base to trimming and J lost 0 bases, with 4 bases between them. Germline assignment: CDR1 SEHNR and CDR2 FQNEAQ (reference sequence). Written as DNA, the CDR3 is TGTGCCAGCAGCTTAGACACTAGCAATCAGCCCCAGCATTTT. Amino acids: CASSLDTSNQPQHF.